Below, 5 T cell receptor beta chains from the same sample are listed, as sequenced in a study of early T cells in non-severe SARS-CoV-2 infection (dated by TCRdb to the early 2020s). Library method: 5' RACE. For sequencing, a NextSeq 500 was employed. TCRdb took the public reads, trimmed them with fastp at Q25, ran MiXCR for clone calling and kept in-frame beta chains. Each CDR3 protein appears once, grouped with its most common genes and DNA. This sample has tens of thousands of distinct CDR3 sequences in its table, and about 15% of those were observed once. The ten largest clones represent 5% to 7% of the sample. What was sequenced was whole blood. The source of these receptors is an adult who was a healthcare worker with PCR-confirmed SARS-CoV-2 infection or an uninfected control (not recorded which).

This clonotype was counted only a few times. The rearrangement joins TRBV29-1 to TRBJ1-2, with 7 bases matching TRBD1. The CDR3 contains 13 residues. The V gene end was trimmed by 3 bases and the J gene end by 4 bases; junction bases not matched to a gene: 5. Germline V gene lookup returns CDR1 SQVTM and CDR2 ANQGSEA. The CDR3 DNA is TGCAGCGTTGATGTGACAGGGAGCTATGGCTACACCTTC. Its translation: CSVDVTGSYGYTF.

The chain recombines TRBV7-3 with TRBJ2-2; D could derive from TRBD1 or TRBD2 (5 bases each). CDR3 size: 17 residues. Trimming cost V 5 bases and J 0 bases, with 16 bases left between them. Germline CDR1 is SGHTA and CDR2 is FQGTGA. The CDR3 sequence is CASSRGVPTPNTGELFF. CDR3 nucleotides: TGTGCCAGCAGCCGAGGGGTACCGACTCCGAACACCGGGGAGCTGTTTTTT.

In its sample, this clonotype was seen a few times. J is TRBJ1-4 and V is TRBV9; D possibly corresponds to TRBD1 (5 bases). There are 15 residues in the CDR3. Trimming took off 0 bases at V and 8 bases at J, with 14 bases between the two ends. CDR1 and CDR2 (germline): SGDLS, YYNGEE. CDR3 in DNA: TGTGCCAGCAGCGTAGGGAGCAGGGTGAACGAAAAACTGTTTTTT. Translating gives CASSVGSRVNEKLFF.

This rearrangement joins TRBV28 to TRBJ1-6; 9 positions agree with TRBD1. Germline values: CDR1 MDHEN, CDR2 SYDVKM. The CDR3 extends over 14 amino acids. Trimming cost V 7 bases and J 9 bases; bases outside gene matches: 7. CDR3: CASIGGTGTSPLHF. In DNA, the CDR3 is TGTGCCAGCATAGGCGGGACAGGGACTTCACCCCTCCACTTT.

The chain carries TRBV3-1 and TRBJ2-3, with TRBD2 as a possible D gene (5 bases). CDR1 LGHDT and CDR2 YNNKEL come from the germline V gene (reference sequence). The CDR3 has 13 residues. V was pared by 6 bases and J by 4 bases, with 11 bases between. The chain's CDR3 is CASSPSSPDTQYF. The CDR3 DNA sequence: TGTGCCAGCAGTCCATCTAGCCCAGATACGCAGTATTTT.